The clone carrying this T cell receptor beta chain has a handful of counts. This record comes from a study of blood T cells in healthy people across ages. V lost 4 bases, J lost 4 bases, and 5 bases stayed unmatched. Germline V gene sequence: CDR1 PRHDT, CDR2 FYEKMQ (reference sequence). This CDR3 has 14 amino acids. For the second PCR, which ran for 7 to 11 cycles, a sample-barcoded 5' primer and a J-beta primer mix were used. TCRdb processed the 5' RACE reads anew with MiXCR; each CDR3 protein has one entry. Among 800,000 or so distinct CDR3 sequences listed, 46% were seen once. The TCR comes from a man at least 80 years old in good health. The rearrangement uses TRBV13 and TRBJ2-5; the match to TRBD1 covers 8 bases. The specimen was blood. The CDR3 reads CASSYRTGRETQYF. The CDR3 region has the DNA TGTGCCAGCAGCTACCGGACAGGGCGAGAGACCCAGTACTTC.